Following are 12 T cell receptor beta chains from one sample sequenced in a study of blood T cell repertoires in COVID-19. TCRdb keeps only in-frame clones here, not all; method: immunoSEQ multiplex PCR. The profile shows 150,000 to 200,000 clones, about 80% of them singletons. What was sequenced was peripheral blood. Receptor source: a man in his 70s with active or convalescent COVID-19.

The rearrangement uses TRBV2 and TRBJ2-4; no definite D call. CDR1 is SNHLY and CDR2 is FYNNEI in the germline V gene. The ends were cut back, 6 bases at V and 0 bases at J, with 9 bases in the middle. CDR3 length: 14 amino acids. The CDR3 bases are TGTGCCAGCAGGCCCACAATAGCCAAAAACATTCAGTACTTC. Its translation: CASRPTIAKNIQYF.

This clone was counted a single time. This chain uses TRBV5-4 with TRBJ2-7; 7 bases agree with TRBD1. Trimming at V came to 0 bases and at J to 2 bases, leaving 8 bases not matched to a gene. Germline CDR1 SGHNT, CDR2 YYREEE (reference sequence). CDR3 length equals 16 residues. CDR3 loop: CASSLGGRGSTYEQYF. CDR3 nucleotide sequence: TGTGCCAGCAGCTTGGGGGGCAGGGGGTCCACCTACGAGCAGTACTTC.

This rearrangement joins TRBV7-2 to TRBJ2-1; 9 nucleotides align to TRBD2. The trim removed 3 bases at V and 15 bases at J, leaving 9 bases unmatched. This CDR3 has 13 amino acids. Germline lookup yields CDR1 SGHTA and CDR2 FQGNSA. The CDR3 spells CASSFRLAAGGFF. DNA of the CDR3: TGTGCCAGCAGCTTTAGACTAGCGGCGGGCGGGTTCTTC.

V and J are TRBV3-1 (or the pseudogene TRBV3-2) and TRBJ1-3; TRBD1 matches at 8 bases. This CDR3 has 16 amino acids. Germline assignment: CDR1 LGHDT and CDR2 YNNKEL (reference sequence). The ends lost 3 bases at V and 5 bases at J; junction bases unmatched: 9. The CDR3 spells CASSHRTGIYRNTIYF. The CDR3 DNA reads as TGTGCCAGCAGCCACCGGACAGGGATTTATAGAAACACCATATATTTT.

The rearrangement joins TRBV5-5 to TRBJ1-6, with a weak D call TRBD1 (5 bases). This CDR3 has 16 amino acids. Trimming pared 4 bases from V and 0 bases from J, leaving 11 bases between. CDR1 and CDR2 (germline): SGHKS, YYEKEE (reference sequence). The DNA for the CDR3 is TGTGCCAGCAGCAAACAGGAGAGCTCCTATAATTCACCCCTCCACTTT. Translating it yields CASSKQESSYNSPLHF.

The gene calls are TRBV18 and TRBJ1-4, with D maybe TRBD1 (5 bases). V was trimmed by 6 bases and J by 7 bases, leaving 21 bases between them. The CDR3 loop spans 16 amino acids. In germline, CDR1 is KGHSH, CDR2 LQKENI. CDR3 amino acids: CASSQDDGALVEKLFF. The CDR3 DNA reads TGTGCCAGCTCTCAAGACGATGGGGCCTTGGTTGAAAAACTGTTTTTT. Based on the CDR3 plus reference TRBV18 and TRBJ1-4, the full variable domain is NAGVMQNPRHLVRRRGQEARLRCSPMKGHSHVYWYRQLPEEGLKFMVYLQKENIIDESGMPKERFSAEFPKEGPSILRIQQVVRGDSAAYFCASSQDDGALVEKLFFGSGTQLSVL.

The genes are TRBV6-5 and TRBJ2-3; 9 bases align to TRBD2. Trimming removed 0 bases from V and 0 bases from J; junction bases left unmatched: 1. In germline, CDR1 is MNHEY, CDR2 SVGAGI. CDR3 length: 16 residues. This CDR3 is CASSYSTSGSTDTQYF. Written as DNA, the CDR3 is TGTGCCAGCAGTTACTCAACTAGCGGGAGCACAGATACGCAGTATTTT.

This clone appeared a single time. The rearrangement uses TRBV7-2 and TRBJ1-1; no firm D call. Germline values: CDR1 SGHTA, CDR2 FQGNSA. The CDR3 totals 14 residues. The germline V and J ends were trimmed by 1 base and 6 bases, with 12 bases remaining between them. CDR3 bases: TGTGCCAGCAGCTTAGTTTGGAGGGATGCTGAAGCTTTCTTT. The encoded protein is CASSLVWRDAEAFF.

The V call is TRBV9, the J call TRBJ2-7; tentative D call: TRBD1 (5 bases). This CDR3 is 13 amino acids long. The V gene lost 3 bases and the J gene lost 1 base, with 8 bases spanning the gap. Germline V gene data show CDR1 as SGDLS and CDR2 as YYNGEE. CDR3 region: CASSARASYEQYF. The CDR3 region has the DNA TGTGCCAGCAGCGCCAGGGCGTCCTACGAGCAGTACTTC.

J is TRBJ2-7 and V is TRBV27, with D maybe TRBD2 (5 bases). Germline V lookup: CDR1 MNHEY, CDR2 SMNVEV (reference sequence). V was cut by 3 bases and J by 3 bases, with 15 bases left in between. The CDR3 covers 15 residues. CDR3 amino acids: CASSLGRSGIYEQYF. CDR3 DNA: TGTGCCAGCAGTTTGGGTCGGAGCGGTATCTACGAGCAGTACTTC.

This clone was found once. This chain uses TRBV4-3 with TRBJ2-7, with 7 nucleotides matching TRBD2. J was trimmed by 3 bases and V by 4 bases; bases with no gene match: 3. The CDR3 is 13 amino acids. Germline-derived CDR1 and CDR2 are LGHNA and YSLEER. CDR3 in DNA: TGCGCCAGCAGCCGGGACTACTACTACGAGCAGTACTTC. Residues: CASSRDYYYEQYF.

The chain carries TRBV27 and TRBJ2-2; D may be TRBD1 (5 bases). V lost 0 bases and J lost 7, with 15 bases in between. This CDR3 region has 16 residues. In germline, CDR1 is MNHEY, CDR2 SMNVEV (reference sequence). The CDR3 nucleotides are TGTGCCAGCAGTTTATCGATAGGGGTGGTTGGCGGGGAGCTGTTTTTT. Protein: CASSLSIGVVGGELFF.